Listed below are T cell receptor beta chains from one sample, sequenced in a study of CXCR3 chemokines and chemotherapy response in bladder cancer. Each CDR3 protein is one row after TCRdb ran MiXCR on the PCR reads. This table holds about 8,100 distinct CDR3 sequences, roughly 12% found once. This sample was gathered from a patient whose treatment included neoadjuvant chemotherapy. All receptors come from a human donor with bladder cancer that responded to neoadjuvant chemotherapy. Each CDR3 is given with its conserved first and last residue. The D gene is left open where the match is weak. Size is omitted from some rows. Given values are once, few, many or a class for expanded clones.

TRBV12-3/TRBV12-4,-,-,TRBJ1-6,CASSLTGLGNSPLHF,TGTGCCAGCAGTTTAACAGGGCTTGGTAATTCACCCCTCCACTTT
TRBV19,TRBD1,many,TRBJ1-5,CASSPSIRGNSNQPQHF,TGTGCCAGTAGTCCCTCCATCAGGGGGAATAGCAATCAGCCCCAGCATTTT
TRBV18,-,many,TRBJ1-1,CASSPLSADTEAFF,TGTGCCAGCTCACCCCTGTCCGCGGACACTGAAGCTTTCTTT
TRBV30,-,-,TRBJ1-2,CAWSPPGNGYTF,TGTGCCTGGAGTCCTCCAGGGAATGGCTACACCTTC
TRBV5-4,-,many,TRBJ1-4,CASSLSLNEKLFF,TGTGCCAGCAGCTTGAGCCTTAATGAAAAACTGTTTTTT
TRBV12-3/TRBV12-4,-,many,TRBJ2-3,CASSRTTLVTQYF,TGTGCCAGCAGCCGCACGACTTTAGTTACGCAGTATTTT
TRBV6-2/TRBV6-3,-,medium-sized,TRBJ2-7,CASSLPSGEQYF,TGTGCCAGCAGCTTGCCCTCAGGCGAGCAGTACTTC
TRBV27,TRBD1,many,TRBJ1-2,CASRSGDRVGGYTF,TGTGCCAGCCGAAGCGGGGACAGGGTTGGTGGCTACACCTTC
TRBV6-5,-,-,TRBJ1-2,CASAELGGYGYTF,TGTGCCAGCGCGGAATTAGGGGGGTATGGCTACACCTTC
TRBV6-6,TRBD1,large,TRBJ1-5,CASKEAGGGQPQHF,TGTGCCAGCAAGGAAGCAGGGGGCGGGCAGCCCCAGCATTTT
TRBV6-6,-,medium-sized,TRBJ1-2,CASSYHTPNYGYTF,TGTGCCAGCAGTTACCATACACCTAACTATGGCTACACCTTC
TRBV27,-,many,TRBJ2-5,CASSLTWAGSRPPQETQYF,TGTGCCAGCAGCCTGACTTGGGCAGGGTCCCGCCCCCCACAAGAGACCCAGTACTTC
TRBV11-2,TRBD2,-,TRBJ2-1,CASSFKLAGAGEQFF,TGTGCCAGCAGCTTCAAACTAGCGGGGGCGGGTGAGCAGTTCTTC
TRBV12-3/TRBV12-4,-,many,TRBJ1-2,CASSFGGGYTF,TGTGCCAGCAGTTTTGGGGGCGGCTACACCTTC
TRBV30,-,many,TRBJ1-1,CAWSVTEANTEAFF,TGTGCCTGGAGCGTAACCGAGGCCAACACTGAAGCTTTCTTT
TRBV7-9,-,-,TRBJ1-1,CARSLEQRVEAFF,TGTGCCAGAAGCTTAGAACAGAGGGTAGAAGCTTTCTTT
TRBV6-5,TRBD1,many,TRBJ1-1,CASSYSRTGLTEAFF,TGTGCCAGCAGTTACTCCAGGACAGGCTTAACTGAAGCTTTCTTT
TRBV19,-,medium-sized,TRBJ1-6,CASSIPGGSPLHF,TGTGCCAGTAGTATTCCCGGGGGTTCACCCCTCCACTTT
TRBV18,-,many,TRBJ1-4,CASSPRGGFEKLFF,TGTGCCAGCTCACCCCGGGGAGGGTTTGAAAAACTGTTTTTT
TRBV15,TRBD2,few,TRBJ2-1,CATNWPAGGVNEQFF,TGTGCCACCAACTGGCCGGCGGGGGGTGTTAATGAGCAGTTCTTC
TRBV19,TRBD1,many,TRBJ1-2,CASSIDLQGGANYGYTF,TGTGCCAGTAGTATAGATCTACAGGGGGGAGCTAACTATGGCTACACCTTC
TRBV20-1,-,-,TRBJ1-4,CSARGLTAEKLFF,TGCAGTGCTAGGGGATTGACAGCTGAAAAACTGTTTTTT
TRBV6-5,-,few,TRBJ1-2,CASNPRGNGGFYGYTF,TGTGCCAGCAACCCCAGGGGAAACGGGGGGTTCTATGGCTACACCTTC
TRBV19,TRBD1,many,TRBJ1-1,CASSIRDRMNTEAFF,TGTGCCAGTAGTATCCGGGACAGGATGAACACTGAAGCTTTCTTT
TRBV7-2,-,many,TRBJ1-5,CASSLNRVNQPQHF,TGTGCCAGCAGCCTCAACAGGGTGAATCAGCCCCAGCATTTT
TRBV12-3/TRBV12-4,-,-,TRBJ1-1,CASSSSTPEAFF,TGTGCCAGCAGCTCTTCGACTCCTGAAGCTTTCTTT
TRBV6-6,TRBD1,many,TRBJ2-3,CASTDRGSRTDTQYF,TGTGCCAGCACAGACAGGGGATCAAGGACAGATACGCAGTATTTT
TRBV5-4,-,-,TRBJ2-7,CASSLEGTEQYF,TGTGCCAGCAGCTTGGAAGGGACCGAGCAGTACTTC
TRBV7-9,-,-,TRBJ2-3,CASKRKAGPPEDTQYF,TGTGCCAGCAAACGTAAAGCCGGGCCCCCCGAAGATACGCAGTATTTT
TRBV5-5,TRBD1,few,TRBJ1-1,CASSLAGTVTEAFF,TGTGCCAGCAGCTTGGCCGGGACAGTAACTGAAGCTTTCTTT
TRBV18,TRBD2,many,TRBJ2-5,CASSPRPGGGETQYF,TGTGCCAGCTCACCACGGCCCGGGGGGGGAGAGACCCAGTACTTC
TRBV19,-,medium-sized,TRBJ1-2,CASSISGYGGYTF,TGTGCCAGTAGTATATCGGGCTATGGCGGCTACACCTTC
TRBV6-2/TRBV6-3,TRBD1,many,TRBJ2-7,CAGGQGAGEQYF,TGTGCCGGCGGACAGGGGGCGGGCGAGCAGTACTTC
TRBV6-6,-,medium-sized,TRBJ1-1,CASSFPSGGTEAFF,TGTGCCAGCAGTTTCCCTAGTGGGGGGACTGAAGCTTTCTTT
TRBV19,-,many,TRBJ1-5,CASSIDYSGGGQPQHF,TGTGCCAGTAGTATAGATTATTCAGGAGGGGGTCAGCCCCAGCATTTT
TRBV29-1,-,medium-sized,TRBJ2-3,CSVAGTEQFITDTQYF,TGCAGCGTCGCCGGGACCGAGCAATTTATCACAGATACGCAGTATTTT
TRBV12-3/TRBV12-4,-,-,TRBJ1-1,CASSFSGAGNTEAFF,TGTGCCAGCAGTTTTTCGGGGGCTGGGAACACTGAAGCTTTCTTT
TRBV6-1,-,medium-sized,TRBJ2-7,CASSFSGDEQYF,TGTGCCAGCAGTTTCTCCGGGGACGAGCAGTACTTC
TRBV7-9,-,-,TRBJ1-4,CASSLRGANEKLFF,TGTGCCAGCAGCTTACGGGGAGCTAATGAAAAACTGTTTTTT
TRBV11-1,TRBD2,many,TRBJ2-7,CASSLRTSRDPYEQYF,TGTGCCAGCAGCCTCCGGACTAGCCGGGACCCCTACGAGCAGTACTTC
TRBV19,-,medium-sized,TRBJ1-2,CASSTRGNGGYTF,TGTGCCAGTAGTACGCGGGGAAACGGTGGCTACACCTTC
TRBV15,-,many,TRBJ2-6,CATSSEGDGANVLTF,TGTGCCACCAGCAGTGAGGGGGACGGGGCCAACGTCCTGACTTTC
TRBV18,-,-,TRBJ1-2,CASSPAGDYGYTF,TGTGCCAGCTCACCGGCAGGGGACTATGGCTACACCTTC
TRBV6-5,TRBD2,-,TRBJ2-7,CASSYHRTSDYEQYF,TGTGCCAGCAGTTACCATCGGACTAGCGACTACGAGCAGTACTTC
TRBV10-3,-,medium-sized,TRBJ1-2,CAISSGEYGYTF,TGTGCCATCTCGTCCGGAGAGTATGGCTACACCTTC
TRBV20-1,TRBD1,few,TRBJ1-2,CSATGQAADTF,TGCAGTGCTACCGGACAGGCGGCGGACACCTTC
TRBV6-6,-,medium-sized,TRBJ1-1,CASRRVSETEAFF,TGTGCCAGCAGGAGGGTCTCGGAGACTGAAGCTTTCTTT
TRBV6-1,-,medium-sized,TRBJ2-7,CASSAYEQYF,TGTGCCAGCAGTGCCTACGAGCAGTACTTC
TRBV6-1,-,many,TRBJ1-2,CASSEPGLMGGYTF,TGTGCCAGCAGTGAGCCGGGATTGATGGGTGGCTACACCTTC
TRBV10-3,-,few,TRBJ2-2,CAISLLGPNTGELFF,TGTGCCATCTCTCTTCTAGGACCCAACACCGGGGAGCTGTTTTTT
TRBV10-3,TRBD1,-,TRBJ2-7,CAIEGGPGQGNEQYF,TGTGCCATCGAGGGGGGACCGGGACAGGGTAACGAGCAGTACTTC
TRBV30,-,many,TRBJ1-4,CAWSVGGLVEKLFF,TGTGCCTGGAGTGTCGGGGGGTTGGTTGAAAAACTGTTTTTT
TRBV6-1,-,medium-sized,TRBJ1-2,CAIERAGAGYGYTF,TGTGCCATAGAACGGGCAGGGGCAGGCTATGGCTACACCTTC
TRBV7-9,-,many,TRBJ2-1,CASRLGGDTAYDEQFF,TGTGCCAGCAGACTAGGGGGGGACACGGCCTACGATGAGCAGTTCTTC
TRBV6-1,-,-,TRBJ1-6,CASRSSGGVGGSPLHF,TGTGCCAGCAGAAGTAGCGGGGGTGTTGGGGGTTCACCCCTCCACTTT
TRBV6-5,TRBD2,medium-sized,TRBJ2-1,CATSGGLVNEQFF,TGTGCCACTAGCGGGGGTTTGGTCAATGAGCAGTTCTTC
TRBV11-3,TRBD1,few,TRBJ1-1,CASSPGTDMNTEAFF,TGTGCCAGCAGCCCAGGGACAGATATGAACACTGAAGCTTTCTTT
TRBV18,TRBD2,-,TRBJ2-3,CASSPSSGGYTDTQYF,TGTGCCAGCTCACCCTCTAGCGGGGGGTACACAGATACGCAGTATTTT
TRBV24-1,TRBD2,many,TRBJ2-1,CATSNSGGAHEQFF,TGTGCCACCAGCAACAGCGGGGGGGCCCATGAGCAGTTCTTC
TRBV7-3,-,many,TRBJ2-1,CASSPGNEQFF,TGTGCCAGCAGCCCGGGCAACGAGCAGTTCTTC